The 13 T cell receptor beta chains given below trace back to one sample, sequenced in a study of blood T cell repertoires in COVID-19. The assay was immunoSEQ multiplex PCR, and TCRdb's table has in-frame clones only and misses some. Found here are some 97,000 clones, more than 75% of them singletons; the top ten hold around 13%. Material: peripheral blood. The receptors were gathered from a human donor in a cohort sampled during active COVID-19.

The J gene is TRBJ2-5, the V gene TRBV19; 15 positions match TRBD2. V gave up 3 bases and J gave up 6 bases; unmatched junction bases: 5. This CDR3 has 16 residues. Germline V gene lookup returns CDR1 LNHDA and CDR2 SQIVND (reference sequence). The CDR3 DNA reads TGTGCCAGTAGTATGGGGGGACTAGCGGGAGGAAAGACCCAGTACTTC. It specifies CASSMGGLAGGKTQYF.

The V gene is TRBV5-6, the J gene TRBJ2-7, with D hard to call. The CDR3 extends over 11 amino acids. Germline-derived CDR1 and CDR2 are SGHDT and YYEEEE. V was clipped by 3 bases and J by 4 bases, with 5 bases between them. DNA for the CDR3: TGTGCCAGCAGCTCCTATTACGAGCAGTACTTC. Translating it yields CASSSYYEQYF.

The chain is built from TRBV5-4 and TRBJ2-7; D unclear. Germline V lookup: CDR1 SGHNT, CDR2 YYREEE (reference sequence). Trimming removed 5 bases from V and 4 bases from J, with 16 bases in between. This CDR3 region has 14 residues. This CDR3 reads CASSSRGSWYEQYF. The CDR3 DNA is TGTGCCAGCAGTTCTAGAGGAAGTTGGTACGAGCAGTACTTC.

The gene calls are TRBV6-2 or TRBV6-3 and TRBJ2-2; 12 nucleotides agree with TRBD1. The CDR3 has 16 amino acids. J was trimmed by 7 bases and V by 5 bases; bases with no gene match: 8. From germline, CDR1 is MNHEY and CDR2 SVGEGT. The CDR3 loop reads CASSPSGQGADGELFF. For the CDR3, the DNA is TGTGCCAGCAGTCCATCGGGACAGGGGGCGGACGGGGAGCTGTTTTTT.

In this sample, this clone turned up a few times. V is TRBV2 and J is TRBJ1-2; the match to TRBD1 covers 7 bases. The V gene's germline CDR1 is SNHLY and CDR2 FYNNEI. The ends lost 5 bases at V and 5 bases at J; junction bases unmatched: 14. CDR3 length: 16 amino acids. The CDR3: CASSRADRVLGYGYTF. CDR3 DNA sequence: TGTGCCAGCAGTAGAGCCGACAGGGTCTTAGGGTATGGCTACACCTTC.

The rearrangement joins TRBV2 to TRBJ1-1; D may be TRBD1 (6 bases). Germline loops: CDR1 SNHLY, CDR2 FYNNEI. V was pared by 5 bases and J by 0 bases, with 10 bases between. The CDR3 spans 14 residues. The CDR3 DNA reads as TGTGCCAGCAGTATTACAGGGATGAACACTGAAGCTTTCTTT. Translated, it gives CASSITGMNTEAFF.

With respect to this clone: This may stem from a read error, because a much larger clone lies one nucleotide away. The rearrangement links TRBV6-6 to TRBJ2-6; TRBD1 is a possible D gene (6 bases). V lost 6 bases and J 1 base, leaving 7 bases between the germline ends. The length of the CDR3 is 14 residues. CDR1 is MNHNY and CDR2 is SVGAGI in the germline V gene (reference sequence). The CDR3 loop is CASSTGSGANVLTF. CDR3 nucleotides: TGTGCCAGCAGCACAGGGTCTGGGGCCAACGTCCTGACTTTC.

The table lists this clone with a count of one. This rearrangement joins TRBV9 to TRBJ2-5; 8 bases line up with TRBD2. The trim removed 4 bases at V and 6 bases at J, leaving 14 bases unmatched. The V gene's germline CDR1 is SGDLS and CDR2 YYNGEE. This CDR3 has 16 amino acids. DNA for the CDR3: TGTGCCAGCAGCCCCCAATCGAGCGGGAGTCTGAAGACCCAGTACTTC. This translates into CASSPQSSGSLKTQYF.

This chain joins TRBV5-1 and TRBJ2-6, with 12 bases identical to TRBD1. CDR1 is SGHRS, CDR2 YFSETQ, per germline. V was pared by 4 bases and J by 2 bases, with 4 bases of the junction left unmatched. This CDR3 comprises 17 residues. The CDR3, as DNA: TGCGCCAGCAGCCCCGGGACAGGGGGCACTGGGGCCAACGTCCTGACTTTC. Its protein is CASSPGTGGTGANVLTF.

V and J are TRBV19 and TRBJ1-5; 9 bases fit TRBD1. V dropped 9 bases and J dropped 4; count of bases not matched to a gene: 7. Per germline, CDR1 LNHDA and CDR2 SQIVND (reference sequence). This CDR3 region has 14 residues. The CDR3 protein is CASSGTGSNQPQHF. The DNA of the CDR3 is TGTGCCAGCTCGGGGACAGGGAGTAATCAGCCCCAGCATTTT. Full variable domain (remainder filled in from reference TRBV19 and TRBJ1-5): DGGITQSPKYLFRKEGQNVTLSCEQNLNHDAMYWYRQDPGQGLRLIYYSQIVNDFQKGDIAEGYSVSREKKESFPLTVTSAQKNPTAFYLCASSGTGSNQPQHFGDGTRLSIL.

The chain links TRBV12-5 to TRBJ2-3; no reliable D call. The ends were cut back, 0 bases at V and 2 bases at J, with 15 bases in the middle. The germline CDR1 and CDR2 sequences are LGHNT and FRNRAP. The CDR3 consists of 17 residues. For the CDR3, the DNA is TGTGCTAGTGGTTTGGTACGCTGGAGCAGCCCCACAGATACGCAGTATTTT. Protein: CASGLVRWSSPTDTQYF.

The chain carries TRBV19 and TRBJ2-3, with TRBD1 matching 10 bases. J was trimmed by 1 base and V by 6 bases; bases with no gene match: 4. The CDR3 consists of 15 residues. In germline, CDR1 is LNHDA, CDR2 SQIVND (reference sequence). The DNA for the CDR3 is TGTGCCAGTAGGACAGGGGGCGCAGGCACAGATACGCAGTATTTT. This gives the protein CASRTGGAGTDTQYF.

This chain connects TRBV3-1 (or the pseudogene TRBV3-2) to TRBJ1-1; no definite D call. Trimming left V 4 bases short and J 1 base short, with 13 bases between. The CDR3 is 15 amino acids. Germline loops: CDR1 LGHDT, CDR2 YNNKEL (reference sequence). In nucleotides, the CDR3 is TGTGCCAGCAGCCGATCCGACACTGAGAACACTGAAGCTTTCTTT. Translated, it gives CASSRSDTENTEAFF.